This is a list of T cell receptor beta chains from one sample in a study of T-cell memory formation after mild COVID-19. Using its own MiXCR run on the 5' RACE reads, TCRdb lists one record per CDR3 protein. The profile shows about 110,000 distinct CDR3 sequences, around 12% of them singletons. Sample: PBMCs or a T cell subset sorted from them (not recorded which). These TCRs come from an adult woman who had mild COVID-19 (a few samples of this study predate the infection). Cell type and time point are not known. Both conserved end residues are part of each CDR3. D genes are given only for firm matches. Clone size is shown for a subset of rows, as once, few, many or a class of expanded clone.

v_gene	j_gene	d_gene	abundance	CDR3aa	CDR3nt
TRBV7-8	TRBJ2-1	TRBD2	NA	CASSIRLAGVYNEQFF	TGTGCCAGCAGCATCCGGCTAGCGGGGGTCTACAATGAGCAGTTCTTC
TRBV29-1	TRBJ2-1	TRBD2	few	CSVEYTVAGDFSYNEQFF	TGCAGCGTTGAATATACGGTTGCGGGGGATTTCTCCTACAATGAGCAGTTCTTC
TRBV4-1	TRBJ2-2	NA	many	CASRQIQGNTGELFF	TGCGCCAGCAGGCAAATCCAGGGTAACACCGGGGAGCTGTTTTTT
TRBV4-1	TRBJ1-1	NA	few	CASSQASLNTEAFF	TGCGCCAGCAGCCAAGCAAGCTTGAACACTGAAGCTTTCTTT
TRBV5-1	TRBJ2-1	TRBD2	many	CASSTGLAFEQFF	TGCGCCAGCAGCACCGGACTAGCGTTTGAGCAGTTCTTC
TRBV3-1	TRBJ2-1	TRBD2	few	CASTSSGDEYNEQFF	TGTGCCAGCACCTCTAGCGGGGACGAATACAATGAGCAGTTCTTC
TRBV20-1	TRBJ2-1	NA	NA	CSARNTAASYNEQFF	TGCAGTGCTAGAAATACAGCCGCCTCCTACAATGAGCAGTTCTTC
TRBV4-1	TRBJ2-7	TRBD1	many	CASSLLQGASYEQYF	TGCGCCAGCAGCCTCCTACAGGGGGCCTCCTACGAGCAGTACTTC
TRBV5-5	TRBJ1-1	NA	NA	CASSGNRVRGAFF	TGTGCCAGCAGCGGGAACAGGGTTCGCGGAGCTTTCTTT
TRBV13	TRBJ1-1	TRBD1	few	CASSLGGQANTEAFF	TGTGCCAGCAGCTTAGGGGGACAGGCGAACACTGAAGCTTTCTTT
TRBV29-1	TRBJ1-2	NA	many	CSVEWGNYGYTF	TGCAGCGTTGAATGGGGGAACTATGGCTACACCTTC
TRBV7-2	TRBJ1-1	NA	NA	CASSFPGTVNTEAFF	TGTGCCAGCAGCTTCCCCGGGACGGTGAACACTGAAGCTTTCTTT
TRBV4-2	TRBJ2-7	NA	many	CASSLYVSYEQYF	TGTGCCAGCAGCCTCTATGTTTCCTACGAGCAGTACTTC
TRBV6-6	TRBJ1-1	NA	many	CASTYSLSRDTEAFF	TGTGCCAGCACCTATTCATTATCCCGGGACACTGAAGCTTTCTTT
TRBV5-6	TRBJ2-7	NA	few	CASSSGNYEQYF	TGTGCCAGCAGTTCAGGGAACTACGAGCAGTACTTC
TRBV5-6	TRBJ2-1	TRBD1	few	CASRDRGSYNEQFF	TGTGCCAGCCGGGACAGGGGATCCTACAATGAGCAGTTCTTC
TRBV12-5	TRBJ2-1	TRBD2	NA	CASGLVVASGVRNEQFF	TGTGCTAGTGGTTTGGTCGTGGCTAGCGGGGTGCGGAATGAGCAGTTCTTC
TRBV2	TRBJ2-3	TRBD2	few	CASSVGLAAPDTQYF	TGTGCCAGCAGTGTAGGACTAGCGGCCCCAGATACGCAGTATTTT
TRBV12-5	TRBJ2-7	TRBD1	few	CASGSWTGGSYEQYF	TGTGCTAGTGGGTCCTGGACAGGGGGCTCCTACGAGCAGTACTTC
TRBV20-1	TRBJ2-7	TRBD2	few	CSARGAGGLIYEQYF	TGCAGTGCTAGAGGAGCGGGGGGCCTGATCTACGAGCAGTACTTC
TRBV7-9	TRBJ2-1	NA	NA	CASSLMSGEYNEQFF	TGTGCCAGCAGCTTAATGTCAGGGGAGTATAATGAGCAGTTCTTC
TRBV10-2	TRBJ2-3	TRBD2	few	CASSASGYSSTDTQYF	TGCGCCAGCAGCGCTAGCGGATATTCTAGCACAGATACGCAGTATTTT
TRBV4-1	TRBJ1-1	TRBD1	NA	CASSHYGTGGMNTEAFF	TGCGCCAGCAGCCATTACGGGACAGGGGGCATGAACACTGAAGCTTTCTTT
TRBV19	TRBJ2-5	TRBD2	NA	CASSSPVPGTSGSTQYF	TGTGCCAGTAGCTCCCCTGTCCCCGGGACTAGCGGGAGTACCCAGTACTTC
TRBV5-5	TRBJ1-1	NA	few	CASSSDTGFGTEAFF	TGTGCCAGCAGCTCAGATACAGGGTTTGGCACTGAAGCTTTCTTT
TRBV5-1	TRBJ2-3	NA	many	CASSLVGEEPSTDTQYF	TGCGCCAGCAGCTTAGTAGGAGAGGAGCCTAGCACAGATACGCAGTATTTT
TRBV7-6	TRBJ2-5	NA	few	CASSLRQAAKETQYF	TGTGCCAGCAGCTTACGGCAGGCCGCAAAGGAGACCCAGTACTTC
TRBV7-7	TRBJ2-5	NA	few	CASSSEPRGETQYF	TGTGCCAGCAGCTCCGAACCACGCGGGGAGACCCAGTACTTC
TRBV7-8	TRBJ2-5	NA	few	CASTLLMLIGGPEQETQYF	TGTGCCAGCACCCTCCTAATGCTAATCGGGGGTCCCGAGCAAGAGACCCAGTACTTC
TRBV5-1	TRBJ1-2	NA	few	CASSLSRDYGYTF	TGCGCCAGCAGCTTGTCGAGGGACTATGGCTACACCTTC
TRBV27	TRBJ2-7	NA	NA	CASSLSSSAYEQYF	TGTGCCAGCAGTTTATCCTCCAGTGCCTACGAGCAGTACTTC
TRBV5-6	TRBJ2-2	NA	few	CASSFTYGNTGELFF	TGTGCCAGCAGCTTCACCTACGGGAACACCGGGGAGCTGTTTTTT
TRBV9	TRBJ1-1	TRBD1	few	CASSPGDSLNTEAFF	TGTGCCAGCAGCCCGGGGGACAGCCTGAACACTGAAGCTTTCTTT
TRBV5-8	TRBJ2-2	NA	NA	CARDSTGELFF	TGTGCCAGGGACTCCACCGGGGAGCTGTTTTTT
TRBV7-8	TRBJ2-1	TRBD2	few	CASTPPTSGGVKYNEQFF	TGTGCCAGCACCCCCCCGACTAGCGGGGGTGTAAAATACAATGAGCAGTTCTTC